This T cell receptor beta chain is from a study of blood T cell repertoires in COVID-19. At the level of the study: Material from acute and convalescent COVID-19 was sourced from the United States, Italy and Spain.

The data were produced by immunoSEQ multiplex PCR, yet TCRdb's version contains in-frame clones alone and is incomplete. The repertoire has more than 250,000 clones, roughly 85% of them found once; the top ten carry 4.5% to 5.5%. Germline CDR1 is SGDLS and CDR2 is YYNGEE. The ends lost 4 bases at V and 10 bases at J; junction bases unmatched: 6. This CDR3 spans 12 amino acids. The clonotype originates from a man in his forties or fifties with active or convalescent COVID-19. The chain employs TRBV9 and TRBJ1-1, with 8 bases identical to TRBD1. Sequencing was done on a sample of peripheral blood. CDR3 nucleotide sequence: TGTGCCAGCAGCCGAGATACAGGGGGAGCTTTCTTT. Translation: CASSRDTGGAFF.